The sample holds many counts of the clone carrying this T cell receptor (beta chain). Indicated time point: newly diagnosed GD, antithyroid drugs for less than 3 months. PBMC RNA was the source of the TCR library. Relying on iRepertoire HTBI primers and Arm-PCR of CDR3 regions, the team built TCR beta libraries. TCRdb recomputed calls from the multiplex PCR reads with MiXCR, one row per CDR3 protein. This repertoire shows some 200,000 distinct CDR3 sequences, approximately 18% found once; its top ten account for 12%. CDR1 is SGDLS and CDR2 is YYNGEE in the germline V gene. V was trimmed by 4 bases and J by 0 bases, leaving 8 bases between them. The CDR3 covers 13 residues. The data derive from a study of regulatory T cells in long-lasting Graves disease. This sample also appeared in a second study, on T cells in Graves' hyperthyroidism and ophthalmopathy. This second report adds: It was considered stable Graves' hyperthyroidism when ophthalmopathy did not progress within 18 months.

The genes are TRBV9 and TRBJ2-7, with D unresolved. This specimen consisted of peripheral blood mononuclear cells (PBMCs), obtained at new diagnosis, from a patient treated with antithyroid drugs. The TCR sequence derives from a woman in her 30s with Graves disease. The CDR3 nucleotides read TGTGCCAGCAGCCGCGGCGGCTCCTACGAGCAGTACTTC. This translates into CASSRGGSYEQYF.